Following are 25 T cell receptor beta chains from one sample sequenced in a study of cytomegalovirus exposure and HLA in healthy donors. Libraries were prepared by immunoSEQ multiplex PCR; TCRdb keeps only in-frame clonotypes and omits some of them. The table records some 160,000 clones, more than 75% of them present only once. Specimen: PBMCs. These receptors originate from a young man in good health and CMV-seronegative.

The gene calls are TRBV18 and TRBJ1-3; 8 bases are a match to TRBD1. Germline CDR1 KGHSH, CDR2 LQKENI. The junction had 3 bases not matched to a gene; V was cut back by 2 bases and J by 0 bases. The CDR3 runs to 16 residues. The chain's CDR3 is CASSPGTGGSGNTIYF. CDR3 in DNA: TGTGCCAGCTCACCAGGGACAGGTGGCTCTGGAAACACCATATATTTT.

V gene TRBV5-1 combines with J gene TRBJ2-1; no definite D call. Looked up from germline, CDR1 is SGHRS and CDR2 is YFSETQ. This CDR3 spans 15 amino acids. Trimming pared 4 bases from V and 0 bases from J, leaving 11 bases between. The chain's CDR3 is CASSHTGSSYNEQFF. The CDR3, as DNA: TGCGCCAGCAGCCATACCGGGTCCTCCTACAATGAGCAGTTCTTC.

The chain has TRBV5-3 and TRBJ2-5, with a weak D call TRBD2 (6 bases). TRBV5-3 falls under the ORF class, with uncertain function. This CDR3 is built from 12 residues. Deletions cut 10 bases from V and 7 bases from J, with 17 bases between. CDR3 sequence (DNA): TGTGCCGCCACGTGGGTGGGAGGGACCCAGTACTTC. Translated, it gives CAATWVGGTQYF.

In DNA form, the CDR3 reads TGTGCCAGTAGAGGGACTAGCGAATACAATGAGCAGTTCTTC. Protein sequence: CASRGTSEYNEQFF. The chain has TRBV19 and TRBJ2-1; 10 bases map to TRBD2. Germline V gene sequence: CDR1 LNHDA, CDR2 SQIVND (reference sequence). Unmatched junction bases numbered 3, after V lost 6 bases and J lost 4 bases. This CDR3 has 14 amino acids.

By share, this clone counts as medium-sized. This rearrangement joins TRBV13 to TRBJ1-1; D unclear. Per germline, CDR1 PRHDT and CDR2 FYEKMQ (reference sequence). This CDR3 is 12 amino acids long. Trimming stripped 0 bases from V and 7 bases from J, with 6 bases between. CDR3 nucleotides: TGTGCCAGCAGCTTAGGGGAGGTTGAAGCTTTCTTT. It translates to CASSLGEVEAFF.

This chain links TRBV6-5 with TRBJ2-1; TRBD2 aligns across 8 bases. Germline loops: CDR1 MNHEY, CDR2 SVGAGI. This CDR3 is 16 amino acids long. V trimming: 0 bases; J trimming: 3 bases; junction bases outside the gene matches: 4. For the CDR3, the DNA is TGTGCCAGCAGTTACTCCGGACTAGCAGGCTACAATGAGCAGTTCTTC. Translated, it gives CASSYSGLAGYNEQFF.

This rearrangement joins TRBV5-1 to TRBJ1-1, with 12 bases aligning to TRBD1. Germline trimming cut 7 bases from V and 4 bases from J; bases unmatched to any gene: 5. Germline V gives CDR1 SGHRS, CDR2 YFSETQ. The CDR3 consists of 14 residues. CDR3 in DNA: TGCGCCAGCTACCCGGGACAGGGGGCCACTGAAGCTTTCTTT. Amino acids: CASYPGQGATEAFF.

The gene calls are TRBV4-1 and TRBJ1-2; a possible D gene is TRBD1 (5 bases). Trimming took off 0 bases at V and 7 bases at J, with 12 bases between the two ends. CDR3 size: 14 residues. CDR1 MGHRA and CDR2 YSYEKL come from the germline V gene. CDR3 loop: CASSQDRVRAGYTF. The CDR3 bases are TGCGCCAGCAGCCAAGACAGGGTCAGGGCTGGCTACACCTTC.

V usage is TRBV19 and J usage is TRBJ2-2; TRBD2 agrees at 12 bases. V was clipped by 7 bases and J by 2 bases; unmatched bases: 2. The CDR3 runs to 15 residues. Germline V gives CDR1 LNHDA, CDR2 SQIVND (reference sequence). Written as DNA, the CDR3 is TGTGCCAGTACCGGACTAGCGGGAAACACCGGGGAGCTGTTTTTT. Translating gives CASTGLAGNTGELFF.

This chain joins TRBV5-6 and TRBJ2-7; 7 positions match TRBD1. The CDR3 loop spans 15 amino acids. Germline V gives CDR1 SGHDT, CDR2 YYEEEE. After removal of 5 bases from V and 2 bases from J, the junction contained 10 bases not matched to a gene. CDR3 nucleotide sequence: TGTGCCAGCAGTTATGACAGGGTAGCGACCTACGAGCAGTACTTC. Protein product: CASSYDRVATYEQYF.

The chain carries TRBV7-2 and TRBJ2-7; D is undetermined. CDR1 SGHTA and CDR2 FQGNSA come from the germline V gene. The CDR3 spans 12 residues. Between the trimmed V and J ends, which lost 2 bases and 3 bases, there was a span of 5 bases. CDR3 region: CASSLTDYEQYF. The CDR3 nucleotides read TGTGCCAGCAGCTTAACTGACTACGAGCAGTACTTC.

The V gene is TRBV6-5, the J gene TRBJ1-2; 7 bases fit TRBD1. Germline V lookup: CDR1 MNHEY, CDR2 SVGAGI. J was trimmed by 4 bases and V by 0 bases; bases with no gene match: 8. The CDR3 contains 16 residues. The CDR3 reads CASSYSKGAGSYGYTF. The CDR3, as DNA: TGTGCCAGCAGTTACTCGAAGGGGGCCGGCTCCTATGGCTACACCTTC.

J is TRBJ1-2 and V is TRBV28; a possible D gene is TRBD1 (5 bases). The germline V gene encodes CDR1 MDHEN and CDR2 SYDVKM. The V gene lost 6 bases and the J gene lost 5 bases, with 10 bases spanning the gap. The CDR3 loop spans 12 amino acids. The CDR3 here is CASRIAGYGYTF. The CDR3 region has the DNA TGTGCCAGCAGGATAGCAGGGTATGGCTACACCTTC.

This clone was detected only once. The chain couples TRBV5-1 to TRBJ2-3, with D possibly matching TRBD2 (6 bases). Trimming took 5 bases from V and 8 from J, leaving 12 bases between them. Germline V gene lookup returns CDR1 SGHRS and CDR2 YFSETQ. This CDR3 is 12 amino acids long. The CDR3 DNA sequence: TGCGCCAGCAGTTGGGGGGTGGGTACGCAGTATTTT. Protein: CASSWGVGTQYF. The whole variable domain, filled in from reference TRBV5-1 and TRBJ2-3, reads KAGVTQTPRYLIKTRGQQVTLSCSPISGHRSVSWYQQTPGQGLQFLFEYFSETQRNKGNFPGRFSGRQFSNSRSEMNVSTLELGDSALYLCASSWGVGTQYFGPGTRLTVL.

V and J are TRBV7-9 and TRBJ1-1; TRBD1 is a possible D gene (6 bases). The CDR3 is made up of 15 amino acids. Germline loops: CDR1 SEHNR, CDR2 FQNEAQ (reference sequence). Trimming removed 3 bases at V and 5 bases at J, with 16 bases between. As DNA, the CDR3 is TGTGCCAGCAGCTTGCGGGCAGGGGTCGGGACTGAAGCTTTCTTT. Translated, it gives CASSLRAGVGTEAFF.

This clone was detected only once. The chain is built from TRBV19 and TRBJ1-1; maybe TRBD1 (5 bases). The CDR3 is 15 residues long. The V and J ends lost 2 bases and 0 bases respectively, with 10 bases between them. Germline V gives CDR1 LNHDA, CDR2 SQIVND (reference sequence). This CDR3 is CASSIMAGMNTEAFF. The CDR3 DNA is TGTGCCAGTAGTATAATGGCAGGGATGAACACTGAAGCTTTCTTT.

This chain connects TRBV7-2 to TRBJ1-2; 7 bases map to TRBD1. Germline V CDR1 and CDR2: SGHTA, FQGNSA. This CDR3 is built from 18 residues. Trimming removed 5 bases from V and 1 base from J; junction bases left unmatched: 16. The chain's CDR3 is CASSPTSGRRGYNYGYTF. CDR3 coding DNA: TGTGCCAGCAGCCCCACGAGTGGTCGCAGGGGGTATAACTATGGCTACACCTTC.

In nucleotides, the CDR3 is TGTGCCATCAAATCCGAAGGGGCAAACACTGAAGCTTTCTTT. As protein: CAIKSEGANTEAFF. The chain couples TRBV10-3 to TRBJ1-1, with D possibly being TRBD1 (5 bases). Looked up from germline, CDR1 is ENHRY and CDR2 is SYGVKD. V lost 7 bases to trimming and J lost 2 bases, with 14 bases between them. The CDR3 contains 14 residues.

V and J are TRBV10-3 and TRBJ2-2; 14 bases align to TRBD2. Trimming took 8 bases from V and 6 from J; bases not matched to a gene: 5. Germline V lookup: CDR1 ENHRY, CDR2 SYGVKD. The CDR3 totals 15 residues. CDR3 region: CAIRGGLAGAGELFF. The CDR3 region has the DNA TGTGCCATCCGCGGGGGACTAGCGGGGGCCGGGGAGCTGTTTTTT.

The rearrangement links TRBV1 to TRBJ1-2; the table gives TRBD1 as D, unverified against the DNA. TRBV1 is shown as a pseudogene. The CDR3 is 18 residues long. CDR3 region: CTSSQLIQGHIANYGYTF. CDR3 DNA sequence: TGCACCAGCAGCCAACTAATACAGGGGCACATCGCTAACTATGGCTACACCTTC.

This chain links TRBV27 with TRBJ2-5, with a weak D call TRBD1 (6 bases). Trimming took 7 bases from V and 2 from J, leaving 11 bases between them. The CDR3 runs 13 residues. Looked up from germline, CDR1 is MNHEY and CDR2 is SMNVEV (reference sequence). For the CDR3, the DNA is TGTGCCAGCACCTCCCAGGGGCAAGAGACCCAGTACTTC. It specifies CASTSQGQETQYF.

This chain connects TRBV28 to TRBJ2-5; 12 positions match TRBD1. Germline CDR1 reads MDHEN; CDR2 reads SYDVKM. CDR3 size: 14 residues. V shed 6 bases, J shed 5 bases, and the junction held 4 bases outside the gene matches. The CDR3 loop is CASSGTGGWETQYF. The CDR3 region has the DNA TGTGCCAGCAGCGGGACAGGGGGCTGGGAGACCCAGTACTTC.

CDR3 sequence reads: CASSPGTIEDEQFF. CDR3 bases: TGCGCCAGCAGCCCCGGGACTATCGAGGATGAGCAGTTCTTC. The chain joins TRBV5-1 to TRBJ2-1; TRBD2 agrees at 7 bases. V shed 4 bases, J shed 8 bases, and the junction held 9 bases outside the gene matches. The CDR3 contains 14 residues. Germline V gives CDR1 SGHRS, CDR2 YFSETQ.

The CDR3 region has the DNA TGTGCCAGCAGCCCCAGGGACAGTTACAATGAGCAGTTCTTC. Protein: CASSPRDSYNEQFF. The chain uses TRBV7-2 and TRBJ2-1; 7 nucleotides line up with TRBD1. Germline V gives CDR1 SGHTA, CDR2 FQGNSA. The CDR3 has 14 residues. The junction had 5 bases not matched to a gene; V was cut back by 5 bases and J by 4 bases. Variable domain in full (rest from reference TRBV7-2 and TRBJ2-1): GAGVSQSPSNKVTEKGKDVELRCDPISGHTALYWYRQSLGQGLEFLIYFQGNSAPDKSGLPSDRFSAERTGGSVSTLTIQRTQQEDSAVYLCASSPRDSYNEQFFGPGTRLTVL.

This clone was seen just once. This rearrangement joins TRBV27 to TRBJ2-7, with D tentatively TRBD2 (6 bases). V lost 2 bases to trimming and J lost 2 bases, with 16 bases between them. The germline V gene has CDR1 MNHEY and CDR2 SMNVEV (reference sequence). The CDR3 has 16 amino acids. CDR3 coding DNA: TGTGCCAGCAGTTTACAGCCGGGGACTCTTCCCTACGAGCAGTACTTC. Encoded protein: CASSLQPGTLPYEQYF.